These 17 T cell receptor beta chains originate from one sample sequenced in a study of graft-versus-host responses after intestinal transplantation (dated by TCRdb to the early 2020s). These receptors are not linked to any known antigen. The library was produced with the immunoSEQ multiplex PCR assay. TCRdb retrieved this table from immuneACCESS and kept in-frame rearrangements only. Not all clones are present; in checked studies, unresolved V genes account for under half, and no reason is known for the remainder. This sample holds about 90,000 clones; roughly 91% were observed only once. The ten most abundant clones make up around 0.53% of the sample. The intended sense of this specimen's time point label: cells obtained before transplantation from donor or recipient. Here the sequenced sample was unstimulated CD8+ T cells sorted from spleen or lymph node cells, taken before intestinal transplant. These receptors were collected from a human donor who received an intestinal transplant.

The V and J genes are TRBV5-1 and TRBJ1-2; possible D gene TRBD1, 6 bases. This CDR3 is 13 amino acids long. The germline V gene has CDR1 SGHRS and CDR2 YFSETQ. The V end lost 4 bases, the J end lost 2 bases, and 9 bases lay between the germline ends. Here the CDR3 DNA reads TGCGCCAGCAGCCCGGGACAAAACTATGGCTACACCTTC. This translates into CASSPGQNYGYTF.

The chain combines TRBV29-1 with TRBJ2-1, with 9 bases lining up with TRBD1. The CDR3 consists of 14 residues. Germline assignment: CDR1 SQVTM and CDR2 ANQGSEA. J gave up 5 bases and V 4 bases, and 6 bases lay outside the gene matches. CDR3 nucleotide sequence: TGCAGCGTTGTCGACAGGGGGGTTAACAATGAGCAGTTCTTC. Protein: CSVVDRGVNNEQFF.

The gene calls are TRBV5-1 and TRBJ2-5; 7 nucleotides line up with TRBD2. The J call may be incorrect, as the DNA end agrees better with TRBJ2-7. The germline gives CDR1 SGHRS, CDR2 YFSETQ. This CDR3 is built from 13 residues. CDR3 region: CASRTSAYYEQYF. CDR3 bases: TGCGCCAGCCGTACTAGCGCCTACTACGAGCAGTACTTC.

V usage is TRBV2 and J usage is TRBJ1-6; the D gene is possibly TRBD1 (5 bases). Looked up from germline, CDR1 is SNHLY and CDR2 is FYNNEI. V was cut by 4 bases and J by 0 bases, with 10 bases left in between. This CDR3 region has 16 residues. CDR3 sequence: CASSATGSSYNSPLHF. CDR3 bases: TGTGCCAGCAGTGCCACAGGAAGCTCCTATAATTCACCCCTCCACTTT.

The V gene is TRBV7-9, the J gene TRBJ1-5; TRBD1 might be the D (5 bases). V was trimmed by 6 bases and J by 3 bases, leaving 12 bases between them. CDR3 size: 14 residues. The germline CDR1 and CDR2 sequences are SEHNR and FQNEAQ (reference sequence). As DNA, the CDR3 is TGTGCCAGCAGTTATGACAGCGACAATCAGCCCCAGCATTTT. It is translated as CASSYDSDNQPQHF.

In this sample, this clone turned up once. The chain joins TRBV4-1 to TRBJ2-7, with TRBD2 identical over 8 bases. Germline V CDR1 and CDR2: MGHRA, YSYEKL. This CDR3 contains 15 residues. The V segment lost 1 base and the J segment 2 bases; nucleotides outside the gene matches: 4. The DNA of the CDR3 is TGCGCCAGCAGCCAAGTTCGCGGGAGGACCTACGAGCAGTACTTC. Its protein is CASSQVRGRTYEQYF.

The count of this clone is one. The CDR3 DNA reads as TGTGCCAGTAGTATGGGGGGGGGCCTAGATACGCAGTATTTT. It specifies CASSMGGGLDTQYF. The rearrangement uses TRBV19 and TRBJ2-3, with D possibly matching TRBD2 (7 bases). From germline, CDR1 is LNHDA and CDR2 SQIVND (reference sequence). The length of the CDR3 is 14 residues. The V end lost 3 bases, the J end lost 5 bases, and 12 bases lay between the germline ends.

The chain recombines TRBV7-9 with TRBJ2-1; D perhaps matches TRBD1 (6 bases). The CDR3 has 13 residues. Per the germline V gene, CDR1 is SEHNR and CDR2 is FQNEAQ (reference sequence). The V gene lost 4 bases and the J gene lost 7 bases, with 11 bases spanning the gap. CDR3 protein: CASSSGQMNEQFF. The CDR3 DNA reads as TGTGCCAGCAGCTCAGGACAGATGAATGAGCAGTTCTTC.

This clone was observed a single time. J is TRBJ2-5 and V is TRBV6-1, with 7 bases aligning to TRBD2. V lost 2 bases and J lost 4; bases outside the gene matches: 13. The CDR3 runs 17 residues. The germline CDR1 and CDR2 sequences are MNHNS and SASEGT. CDR3 in amino acids: CASSEPFSQGGIETQYF. CDR3 nucleotides: TGTGCCAGCAGTGAACCCTTCTCGCAGGGAGGGATAGAGACCCAGTACTTC.

This clone was seen just once. The chain uses TRBV27 and TRBJ2-5; 7 bases line up with TRBD2. The ends lost 2 bases at V and 5 bases at J; junction bases unmatched: 8. In germline, CDR1 is MNHEY, CDR2 SMNVEV (reference sequence). This CDR3 contains 15 residues. CDR3 bases: TGTGCCAGCAGTTTACTGGGCGGGGGTGCTGAGACCCAGTACTTC. Its translation is CASSLLGGGAETQYF.

The chain recombines TRBV15 with TRBJ1-1, with D possibly TRBD1 on 6 matching bases. CDR1 LNHNV and CDR2 YYDKDF come from the germline V gene (reference sequence). Trimming removed 5 bases from V and 6 bases from J, with 13 bases in between. CDR3 length equals 13 residues. This chain's CDR3 is CATSGSGAAEAFF. Here the CDR3 DNA reads TGTGCCACCAGCGGATCAGGGGCGGCTGAAGCTTTCTTT.

The chain uses TRBV4-1 and TRBJ1-1; D remains ambiguous. V lost 0 bases and J 10 bases, leaving 18 bases between the germline ends. The CDR3 length is 15 residues. Germline assignment: CDR1 MGHRA and CDR2 YSYEKL. The CDR3 DNA follows: TGCGCCAGCAGCCAAGACGCCGGGGAATCCTTCGGAGCTTTCTTT. This codes for CASSQDAGESFGAFF.

The chain uses TRBV7-9 and TRBJ1-5; D is perhaps TRBD1 (5 bases). Germline assignment: CDR1 SEHNR and CDR2 FQNEAQ (reference sequence). There are 14 residues in the CDR3. Deletions cut 4 bases from V and 4 bases from J, with 11 bases between. The CDR3 DNA follows: TGTGCCAGCAGCTCCGCGGGGGGAAATCAGCCCCAGCATTTT. Amino acid sequence: CASSSAGGNQPQHF.

This chain links TRBV2 with TRBJ1-1; 9 nucleotides align to TRBD1. Germline V gene lookup returns CDR1 SNHLY and CDR2 FYNNEI. V lost 3 bases to trimming and J lost 12 bases; unmatched junction nucleotides: 2. The CDR3 consists of 11 residues. CDR3 amino acids: CASSDDRGTFF. CDR3 DNA sequence: TGTGCCAGCAGTGATGACAGGGGGACTTTCTTT.

The chain links TRBV5-4 to TRBJ2-7; perhaps TRBD2 as D (7 bases). Trimming took 2 bases from V and 5 from J, leaving 14 bases between them. Germline V gives CDR1 SGHNT, CDR2 YYREEE (reference sequence). The CDR3 is 14 amino acids. The CDR3 coding sequence is TGTGCCAGCAGCTTTGGGGGGGCGGAGAACGAGCAGTACTTC. Amino acid sequence: CASSFGGAENEQYF.

This chain links TRBV5-8 with TRBJ2-3, with D tentatively TRBD2 (5 bases). With 0 bases removed from V and 2 bases from J, the gap between germline ends came to 10 bases. This CDR3 is built from 15 residues. Germline assignment: CDR1 SGHTS and CDR2 YDEGEE. The CDR3 sequence: CASSLDKTITDTQYF. In DNA form, the CDR3 reads TGTGCCAGCAGCTTGGACAAGACTATCACAGATACGCAGTATTTT.

The rearrangement uses TRBV7-2 and TRBJ2-7; D possibly corresponds to TRBD2 (5 bases). V lost 5 bases, J lost 4 bases, and 9 bases lay in between. The CDR3 has 12 amino acids. Germline-derived CDR1 and CDR2 are SGHTA and FQGNSA. The CDR3 DNA is TGTGCCAGCAGCGCCCCGGGATACGAGCAGTACTTC. Protein sequence: CASSAPGYEQYF.